This T cell receptor beta chain was retrieved from a study of human T cells and chemical hapten exposure. The time point is: healthy volunteer bleed at 6 weeks. Unfractionated whole blood yielded total RNA. This clonotype was counted many times. At one boundary the junction diverges from the germline segment, which might be a read error. TCRdb re-called the RACE reads through MiXCR, storing one row per CDR3 protein. The sample consists of under 45,000 distinct CDR3 sequences, roughly 5% of them appearing once. CDR1 and CDR2 (germline): DFQATT, SNEGSKA (reference sequence). The CDR3 loop spans 14 amino acids.

The sequence was obtained from a human donor in good health. Some clones in this sample may be carry-over from other donors' samples. The V gene is TRBV20-1, the J gene TRBJ2-1; 9 nucleotides agree with TRBD1. Sequenced material: whole blood. CDR3 in amino acids: CSARGGTGLAEEFF. The CDR3 coding sequence is TGCAGTGCTAGAGGGGGGACAGGGTTGGCTGAGGAGTTCTTC.